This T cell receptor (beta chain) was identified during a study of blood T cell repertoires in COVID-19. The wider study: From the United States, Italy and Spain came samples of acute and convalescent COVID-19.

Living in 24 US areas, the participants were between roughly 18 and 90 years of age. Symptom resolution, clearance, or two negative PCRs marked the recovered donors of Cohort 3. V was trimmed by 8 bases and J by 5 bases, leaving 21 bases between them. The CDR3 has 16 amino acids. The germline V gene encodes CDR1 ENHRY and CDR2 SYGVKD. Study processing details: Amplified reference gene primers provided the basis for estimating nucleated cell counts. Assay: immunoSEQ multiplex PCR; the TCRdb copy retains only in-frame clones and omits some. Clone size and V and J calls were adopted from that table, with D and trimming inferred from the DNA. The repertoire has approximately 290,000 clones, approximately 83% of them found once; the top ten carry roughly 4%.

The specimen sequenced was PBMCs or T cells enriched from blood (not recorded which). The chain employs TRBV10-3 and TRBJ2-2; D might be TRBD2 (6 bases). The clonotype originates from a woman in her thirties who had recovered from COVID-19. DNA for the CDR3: TGTGCCATCCAACGCGTAACGGGAGCTAGAACCGGGGAGCTGTTTTTT. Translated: CAIQRVTGARTGELFF.